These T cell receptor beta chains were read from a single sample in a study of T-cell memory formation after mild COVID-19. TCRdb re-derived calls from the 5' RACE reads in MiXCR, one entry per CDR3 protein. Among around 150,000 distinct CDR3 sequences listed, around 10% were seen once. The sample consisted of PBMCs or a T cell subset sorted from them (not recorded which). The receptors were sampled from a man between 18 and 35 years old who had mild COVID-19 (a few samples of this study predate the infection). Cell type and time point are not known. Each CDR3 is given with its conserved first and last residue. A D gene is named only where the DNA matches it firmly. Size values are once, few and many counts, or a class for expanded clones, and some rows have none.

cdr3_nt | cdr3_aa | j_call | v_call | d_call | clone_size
TGCAGTGCTAGCCCCGGGACAGCTTACACTGAAGCTTTCTTT | CSASPGTAYTEAFF | TRBJ1-1 | TRBV20-1 | TRBD1 | NA
TGCGCCAGCAGCCAAGTCGTCCCTCGGACTGAAGCTTTCTTT | CASSQVVPRTEAFF | TRBJ1-1 | TRBV4-1 | NA | few
TGCGCCAGCAGCTTTGACAGAACAGATACGCAGTATTTT | CASSFDRTDTQYF | TRBJ2-3 | TRBV5-1 | NA | few
TGTGCCAGCAGCCCGGCGCAGGGGGAGGAAAAACTGTTTTTT | CASSPAQGEEKLFF | TRBJ1-4 | TRBV7-9 | TRBD1 | NA
TGTGCCAGCAGCGAGGGACAAGCGGGGGGAACAGATACGCAGTATTTT | CASSEGQAGGTDTQYF | TRBJ2-3 | TRBV9 | TRBD2 | many
TGTGCCAGCAGCTTAGTGCTGCAGCGTCCCACAGATACGCAGTATTTT | CASSLVLQRPTDTQYF | TRBJ2-3 | TRBV11-2 | NA | NA
TGTGCCAGCAGACGGGACAGGCCCCCCTACGAGCAGTACTTC | CASRRDRPPYEQYF | TRBJ2-7 | TRBV6-5 | TRBD1 | NA
TGTGCCATCAGTGTCGCTGGGGCCAACGTCCTGACTTTC | CAISVAGANVLTF | TRBJ2-6 | TRBV10-3 | NA | few
TGTGCCAGCAGTGACAGGGGAATCGGCAATCAGCCCCAGCATTTT | CASSDRGIGNQPQHF | TRBJ1-5 | TRBV12-3/TRBV12-4 | TRBD1 | NA
TGTGCCAGCAGCCAAGGATTAGGGCAGCCCCAGCATTTT | CASSQGLGQPQHF | TRBJ1-5 | TRBV14 | NA | many
TGCGCCAGCAGCCAAGACTGGGGACAGGGGGAATATACGCAGTATTTT | CASSQDWGQGEYTQYF | TRBJ2-3 | TRBV4-3 | TRBD1 | NA
TGCAGTGCTACAAGTGGGAGCTATGGCTACACCTTC | CSATSGSYGYTF | TRBJ1-2 | TRBV20-1 | NA | NA
TGTGCCAGCAGCTTAATAAGGGGCACTGAAGCTTTCTTT | CASSLIRGTEAFF | TRBJ1-1 | TRBV7-3 | NA | NA
TGTGCCAGCAGTACCAACCTTTATGGCTACACCTTC | CASSTNLYGYTF | TRBJ1-2 | TRBV12-3/TRBV12-4 | NA | few
TGTGCCATCAGGGCTAGCGGGGGTCAGACCTACAATGAGCAGTTCTTC | CAIRASGGQTYNEQFF | TRBJ2-1 | TRBV10-3 | TRBD2 | few
TGTGCCAGCAGTGGGACAGTGAACACCGGGGAGCTGTTTTTT | CASSGTVNTGELFF | TRBJ2-2 | TRBV12-3/TRBV12-4 | TRBD1 | few
TGTGCCAGCACCCTGAATATAGGGGGGGTGAACACTGAAGCTTTCTTT | CASTLNIGGVNTEAFF | TRBJ1-1 | TRBV25-1 | NA | NA
TGCAGTGCTCCCATCGGCGGGGCAGGGGGCGATCAGCCCCAGCATTTT | CSAPIGGAGGDQPQHF | TRBJ1-5 | TRBV20-1 | TRBD1 | few
TGTGCCAGCAGCCTCCGGGACAGGGGGTTTGGTACAGATACGCAGTATTTT | CASSLRDRGFGTDTQYF | TRBJ2-3 | TRBV7-2 | TRBD1 | NA
TGTGCCAGCAGCCCCGGCGGAGGGCGTGCAACTAATGAAAAACTGTTTTTT | CASSPGGGRATNEKLFF | TRBJ1-4 | TRBV7-2 | NA | medium-sized
TGTGCCAGCAGCCCCCGAATCACAGGGGGCAAGCTCTCAGCTTTCTTT | CASSPRITGGKLSAFF | TRBJ1-1 | TRBV11-1 | TRBD1 | few
TGTGCCAGCAGCCGGACTACAGGGTTGGGCGAGCAGTACTTC | CASSRTTGLGEQYF | TRBJ2-7 | TRBV12-3/TRBV12-4 | NA | few
TGTGCCAGCAGCCTCACAGGGGACAGCGAAAAACTGTTTTTT | CASSLTGDSEKLFF | TRBJ1-4 | TRBV28 | TRBD1 | few
TGTGCCAGCAGACCCCAGGGAAGCCGCGTTAACTATGGCTACACCTTC | CASRPQGSRVNYGYTF | TRBJ1-2 | TRBV12-3/TRBV12-4 | NA | few
TGTGCCAGCAGCTTATTCGGGGAGCTGTTTTTT | CASSLFGELFF | TRBJ2-2 | TRBV5-6 | NA | few
TGTGCCAGCAGCTTTACTAGCGGGGCCGGCTGGGAGACCCAGTACTTC | CASSFTSGAGWETQYF | TRBJ2-5 | TRBV3-1 | TRBD2 | once
TGCAGTGCTAAAGACAGGACCTCTGGAAACACCATATATTTT | CSAKDRTSGNTIYF | TRBJ1-3 | TRBV20-1 | NA | many
TGTGCCAGCGGGGAACTAGCCGGGAGCGACGGCAAAAACATTCAGTACTTC | CASGELAGSDGKNIQYF | TRBJ2-4 | TRBV6-1 | NA | NA
TGCGCCAGCAGCCAAGATTATAGGCAGCCCCAGCATTTT | CASSQDYRQPQHF | TRBJ1-5 | TRBV4-1 | NA | few
TGTGCCAGCAGCTCAGGGTCCGGGGGAAATCAGCCCCAGCATTTT | CASSSGSGGNQPQHF | TRBJ1-5 | TRBV5-5 | NA | few
TGTGCCAGCAGTTACAAGGGGGCCGTCATGAACACTGAAGCTTTCTTT | CASSYKGAVMNTEAFF | TRBJ1-1 | TRBV6-5 | TRBD1 | few
TGTGCCAGCAGTGAACTACAGTTCCTAGGAGAGACCCAGTACTTC | CASSELQFLGETQYF | TRBJ2-5 | TRBV6-1 | NA | few
TGTGCCAGCAGCCCAGGGGAGGTCGCAGATACGCAGTATTTT | CASSPGEVADTQYF | TRBJ2-3 | TRBV14 | NA | few
TGTGCCAGCAGCCAGGGACAGCTCTCTGGAAACACCATATATTTT | CASSQGQLSGNTIYF | TRBJ1-3 | TRBV6-5 | TRBD1 | few
TGTGCCAGCAGCCGACTGAATCAGCCCCAGCATTTT | CASSRLNQPQHF | TRBJ1-5 | TRBV28 | NA | NA
TGTGCCAGCGGACCACCGACGGGGCCCTATGGCTACACCTTC | CASGPPTGPYGYTF | TRBJ1-2 | TRBV28 | NA | NA
TGTGCCATCAATGGGGGCAATCAGCCCCAGCATTTT | CAINGGNQPQHF | TRBJ1-5 | TRBV10-3 | NA | many
TGTGCCACCAGCAGAGGGACGACTAGAGAGGATGAGCAGTTCTTC | CATSRGTTREDEQFF | TRBJ2-1 | TRBV15 | NA | NA
TGCGCCAGCAGCTTGTTGACTGATGAGCAGTTCTTC | CASSLLTDEQFF | TRBJ2-1 | TRBV5-1 | NA | NA